One and the same sample provided the 27 T cell receptor beta chains below, sequenced in a study of cytomegalovirus exposure and HLA in healthy donors. Primers included in the PCR were 60 Vbeta and 13 Jbeta primers. The method was immunoSEQ multiplex PCR; TCRdb's version includes in-frame clones alone and lacks a portion of them. The sample shows about 140,000 clones, about 78% of them seen only once. Sequencing was done on a sample of PBMCs. All receptors come from a man aged 18 to 29 in good health and CMV-seronegative.

The CDR3 sequence: CASRAGGTSYEQYF. CDR3 bases: TGTGCCTCGAGAGCGGGGGGAACTTCCTACGAGCAGTACTTC. This chain uses TRBV30 with TRBJ2-7; TRBD2 aligns across 9 bases. Germline loops: CDR1 GTSNPN, CDR2 SVGIG (reference sequence). J was trimmed by 1 base and V by 7 bases; bases with no gene match: 8. CDR3 length: 14 residues. Variable domain in full (rest from reference TRBV30 and TRBJ2-7): SQTIHQWPATLVQPVGSPLSLECTVEGTSNPNLYWYRQAAGRGLQLLFYSVGIGQISSEVPQNLSASRPQDRQFILSSKKLLLSDSGFYLCASRAGGTSYEQYFGPGTRLTVT.

The rearrangement uses TRBV5-4 and TRBJ2-7; 8 nucleotides line up with TRBD2. With V trimmed by 5 bases and J by 5 bases, 12 bases remained unmatched. The germline CDR1 and CDR2 sequences are SGHNT and YYREEE (reference sequence). There are 15 residues in the CDR3. CDR3 protein: CASRRTGGPMDEQYF. The CDR3 DNA reads as TGTGCCAGCAGACGGACGGGAGGGCCCATGGACGAGCAGTACTTC.

The rearrangement links TRBV5-4 to TRBJ2-5; D uncertain. Trimming removed 5 bases at V and 7 bases at J, with 12 bases between. CDR3 length equals 12 residues. Germline V CDR1 and CDR2: SGHNT, YYREEE (reference sequence). The CDR3, as DNA: TGTGCCAGCAGTTTCCGAGATCGGACCCAGTACTTC. It codes for CASSFRDRTQYF.

The gene calls are TRBV7-9 and TRBJ1-4; 7 bases align to TRBD1. Germline V gives CDR1 SEHNR, CDR2 FQNEAQ (reference sequence). Losses at the gene ends were 3 bases for V and 5 bases for J; bases not matched to a gene: 6. This CDR3 region has 15 residues. The CDR3 loop is CASSFIRQGNEKLFF. For the CDR3, the DNA is TGTGCCAGCAGCTTCATAAGACAGGGAAATGAAAAACTGTTTTTT.

The genes are TRBV25-1 and TRBJ2-1; 7 nucleotides line up with TRBD1. The J segment lost 0 bases and the V segment lost 4 bases, leaving 6 bases of the junction unmatched. CDR3 length equals 16 residues. Germline loops: CDR1 MGHDK, CDR2 SYGVNS. The CDR3 region is CASSASRQGSYNEQFF. The CDR3 DNA reads TGTGCCAGCAGTGCCTCCAGACAGGGCTCCTACAATGAGCAGTTCTTC.

The chain's CDR3 is CASRRSTGVTEKLFF. The DNA for the CDR3 is TGTGCCAGTAGGAGGAGTACAGGGGTAACGGAAAAACTGTTTTTT. The J gene is TRBJ1-4, the V gene TRBV19; 7 nucleotides agree with TRBD1. V shed 6 bases, J shed 8 bases, and the junction held 12 bases outside the gene matches. Germline loops: CDR1 LNHDA, CDR2 SQIVND (reference sequence). The CDR3 has 15 residues.

The gene calls are TRBV7-7 and TRBJ2-7; D may be TRBD2 (5 bases). V shed 0 bases and J shed 6 bases, with 9 bases lying between them. The CDR3 extends over 13 amino acids. Per germline, CDR1 SSHAT and CDR2 FNYEAQ (reference sequence). DNA for the CDR3: TGTGCCAGCAGCTTAGCCGGGATCGGCGAGCAGTACTTC. Translated: CASSLAGIGEQYF.

This clone has just a few counts. The chain joins TRBV5-8 to TRBJ2-1; D ambiguous. V was shortened by 4 bases and J by 9 bases, with 8 bases between the two germline ends. Germline V gene sequence: CDR1 SGHTS, CDR2 YDEGEE. The CDR3 extends over 11 amino acids. CDR3 loop: CASSHISEQFF. The CDR3, as DNA: TGTGCCAGCAGCCACATAAGTGAGCAGTTCTTC.

The rearrangement links TRBV27 to TRBJ2-3; D possibly corresponds to TRBD2 (5 bases). CDR3 length: 13 residues. The V gene's germline CDR1 is MNHEY and CDR2 SMNVEV (reference sequence). V was cut by 8 bases and J by 6 bases, with 15 bases left in between. The CDR3 loop reads CASPPADEDTQYF. CDR3 in DNA: TGTGCCAGCCCCCCAGCGGACGAGGATACGCAGTATTTT.

V gene TRBV28 combines with J gene TRBJ1-5; 8 bases are a match to TRBD1. Per the germline V gene, CDR1 is MDHEN and CDR2 is SYDVKM. The trim removed 8 bases at V and 1 base at J, leaving 7 bases unmatched. The CDR3 runs 15 residues. The CDR3 spells CASSGQGWSNQPQHF. The CDR3 DNA reads as TGTGCCAGCTCAGGACAGGGATGGAGCAATCAGCCCCAGCATTTT. Full variable domain (remainder filled in from reference TRBV28 and TRBJ1-5): DVKVTQSSRYLVKRTGEKVFLECVQDMDHENMFWYRQDPGLGLRLIYFSYDVKMKEKGDIPEGYSVSREKKERFSLILESASTNQTSMYLCASSGQGWSNQPQHFGDGTRLSIL.

The chain carries TRBV2 and TRBJ1-2, with TRBD1 matching 8 bases. V trimming: 5 bases; J trimming: 4 bases; junction bases outside the gene matches: 6. CDR1 is SNHLY, CDR2 FYNNEI, per germline. The CDR3 contains 14 residues. CDR3 protein: CASSPGQGFYGYTF. CDR3 in DNA: TGTGCCAGCAGTCCCGGACAGGGTTTCTATGGCTACACCTTC. Filled out from reference TRBV2 and TRBJ1-2, the complete variable domain reads EPEVTQTPSHQVTQMGQEVILRCVPISNHLYFYWYRQILGQKVEFLVSFYNNEISEKSEIFDDQFSVERPDGSNFTLKIRSTKLEDSAMYFCASSPGQGFYGYTFGSGTRLTVV.

The J gene is TRBJ2-3, the V gene TRBV2; D is unclear. This CDR3 is built from 15 residues. V shed 4 bases and J shed 0 bases, with 11 bases lying between them. Germline loops: CDR1 SNHLY, CDR2 FYNNEI. The CDR3 DNA reads TGTGCCAGCAGTGTTGGCCTCTTTAGCACAGATACGCAGTATTTT. It encodes CASSVGLFSTDTQYF.

CDR3 sequence (DNA): TGTGCCAGCAGCTTAAACATACAGACTGAAGCTTTCTTT. This codes for CASSLNIQTEAFF. This sequence joins TRBV7-3 and TRBJ1-1; no firm D call. The CDR3 extends over 13 amino acids. Germline assignment: CDR1 SGHTA and CDR2 FQGTGA. The germline V and J ends were trimmed by 1 base and 5 bases, with 8 bases remaining between them.

This clone was counted only a few times. This chain uses TRBV29-1 with TRBJ2-5; weak D call: TRBD2 (5 bases). V was pared by 2 bases and J by 5 bases, with 9 bases between. This CDR3 spans 12 amino acids. CDR1 is SQVTM, CDR2 ANQGSEA, per germline. The DNA of the CDR3 is TGCAGCGTTGAATACGGGGTCGAGACCCAGTACTTC. Translation gives CSVEYGVETQYF.

V gene TRBV27 combines with J gene TRBJ2-1; 11 bases agree with TRBD1. V trimming: 7 bases; J trimming: 9 bases; junction bases outside the gene matches: 17. The CDR3 has 17 residues. CDR1 is MNHEY, CDR2 SMNVEV, per germline (reference sequence). The DNA for the CDR3 is TGTGCCAGCATGATCTCAAGGGACAGGGGGACAATAAGTGAGCAGTTCTTC. This encodes CASMISRDRGTISEQFF.

In its sample, this clone was seen a few times. Here the CDR3 reads CAWGGPDITGLLGSYNEQFF. In DNA, the CDR3 is TGTGCCTGGGGGGGCCCCGACATTACAGGACTTCTAGGCTCCTACAATGAGCAGTTCTTC. The J gene is TRBJ2-1, the V gene TRBV30; possibly TRBD1 for D (6 bases). Germline-derived CDR1 and CDR2 are GTSNPN and SVGIG (reference sequence). Trimming shortened V by 5 bases and J by 0 bases, and 29 bases separated the two germline ends. The CDR3 totals 20 residues.

This sequence joins TRBV4-2 and TRBJ2-5, with 10 bases aligning to TRBD2. Germline-derived CDR1 and CDR2 are LGHNA and YNFKEQ. With V trimmed by 0 bases and J by 5 bases, 6 bases remained unmatched. The CDR3 is made up of 16 amino acids. For the CDR3, the DNA is TGTGCCAGCAGCCAAGATTCAAGCGGGAGGGCTGAGACCCAGTACTTC. It translates to CASSQDSSGRAETQYF.

This clone was observed a single time. The chain combines TRBV7-2 with TRBJ2-5, with 8 bases fitting TRBD2. The germline gives CDR1 SGHTA, CDR2 FQGNSA. J was trimmed by 4 bases and V by 1 base; bases with no gene match: 11. The length of the CDR3 is 17 residues. CDR3 sequence (DNA): TGTGCCAGCAGCTTAGGCCTAGCGGGCGGTGGGGTAGAGACCCAGTACTTC. Its translation is CASSLGLAGGGVETQYF. The entire variable domain, with the rest obtained from reference TRBV7-2 and TRBJ2-5, is as follows: GAGVSQSPSNKVTEKGKDVELRCDPISGHTALYWYRQSLGQGLEFLIYFQGNSAPDKSGLPSDRFSAERTGGSVSTLTIQRTQQEDSAVYLCASSLGLAGGGVETQYFGPGTRLLVL.

In this sample, this clone turned up many times. The CDR3 coding sequence is TGCAGCGTTACCGCGGGGAGGAACACTGAAGCTTTCTTT. Translated, it gives CSVTAGRNTEAFF. The chain uses TRBV29-1 and TRBJ1-1; no clear D gene. The germline V gene has CDR1 SQVTM and CDR2 ANQGSEA. V lost 5 bases and J lost 1, with 11 bases in between. The CDR3 loop spans 13 amino acids.

The table lists this clone with a count of one. V usage is TRBV27 and J usage is TRBJ2-7; TRBD1 aligns across 7 bases. The germline CDR1 and CDR2 sequences are MNHEY and SMNVEV (reference sequence). The CDR3 runs to 12 residues. J gave up 6 bases and V 6 bases, and 5 bases lay outside the gene matches. CDR3: CASSPTGVEQYF. For the CDR3, the DNA is TGTGCCAGCAGCCCCACAGGGGTCGAGCAGTACTTC.

This chain connects TRBV10-2 to TRBJ1-6; 7 positions agree with TRBD1. The CDR3 is 17 amino acids. The trim removed 6 bases at V and 0 bases at J, leaving 8 bases unmatched. Germline assignment: CDR1 WSHSY and CDR2 SAAADI. In nucleotides, the CDR3 is TGCGCCAGCAGCTTGGGACAGATGAGCTCCTATAATTCACCCCTCCACTTT. This codes for CASSLGQMSSYNSPLHF.

The J gene is TRBJ1-4, the V gene TRBV5-1; 8 nucleotides match TRBD1. The CDR3 has 14 residues. Germline V gene sequence: CDR1 SGHRS, CDR2 YFSETQ. Unmatched junction bases numbered 4, after V lost 4 bases and J lost 5 bases. CDR3 DNA: TGCGCCAGCAGCCGGACAGGGAAAAATGAAAAACTGTTTTTT. Its protein product is CASSRTGKNEKLFF.

The chain combines TRBV30 with TRBJ2-2; TRBD2 agrees at 10 bases. V shed 3 bases and J 3 bases; nucleotides not matched to a gene: 7. Germline values: CDR1 GTSNPN, CDR2 SVGIG (reference sequence). This CDR3 has 16 residues. The CDR3 nucleotides read TGTGCCTGGAGAACACTAGCGGGACTTTACACCGGGGAGCTGTTTTTT. Translation gives CAWRTLAGLYTGELFF.

This chain joins TRBV7-6 and TRBJ1-1; D is possibly TRBD1 (6 bases). V was clipped by 5 bases and J by 5 bases, with 18 bases between them. This CDR3 is built from 15 residues. Germline V gene sequence: CDR1 SGHVS, CDR2 FNYEAQ. The CDR3 sequence is CASSQGSQGQTEAFF. CDR3 DNA: TGTGCCAGCAGCCAGGGGTCCCAGGGGCAGACTGAAGCTTTCTTT.

The chain combines TRBV28 with TRBJ2-1, with TRBD2 as a possible D gene (7 bases). The CDR3 totals 16 residues. The V end lost 6 bases, the J end lost 0 bases, and 15 bases lay between the germline ends. Germline CDR1 and CDR2: MDHEN and SYDVKM. CDR3 amino acids: CASRFRGGGSYNEQFF. The CDR3 DNA reads TGTGCCAGCAGATTCCGGGGAGGGGGCTCCTACAATGAGCAGTTCTTC.

A single count supports this clone. The chain couples TRBV10-1 to TRBJ1-6; D remains unclear. The CDR3 sequence is 14 residues long. Germline V CDR1 and CDR2: WNHNN, SYGVQD (reference sequence). Trimming cost V 2 bases and J 7 bases, with 9 bases left between them. The CDR3 protein is CASSEGRKNSPLHF. In DNA form, the CDR3 reads TGCGCCAGCAGTGAGGGGAGAAAGAATTCACCCCTCCACTTT.

The chain joins TRBV28 to TRBJ2-7, with a weak D call TRBD2 (5 bases). The CDR3 spans 14 residues. Trimming removed 6 bases from V and 2 bases from J, with 14 bases in between. The V gene's germline CDR1 is MDHEN and CDR2 SYDVKM. CDR3 sequence: CASSPGLIPYEQYF. In nucleotides, the CDR3 is TGTGCCAGCAGCCCTGGACTGATCCCCTACGAGCAGTACTTC.